The present T cell receptor beta chain was sequenced within a study of cytomegalovirus exposure and HLA in healthy donors. Overall study findings and caveats: As a later analysis showed, a missense DCLRE1C variant was linked to trimming of TCR beta V- and J-genes. Analysis performed later found roughly 17,000 TCR beta sequences associated with HLA alleles at 0.05 false discovery rate.

Among the donors, all were healthy bone marrow donors. The PCR ran on 60 Vbeta and 13 Jbeta primers. Original analysis: Later, an analysis found around 77 million unique TCR beta chains, and 8.5 million to 14 million of these were shared. Some clones are missing from TCRdb's copy, which holds only in-frame ones; the method was immunoSEQ multiplex PCR. That table supplies the V and J calls and clone size; D and trimming were determined from the DNA. The sample lists about 120,000 clones, about four fifths occurring once. The germline gives CDR1 GTSNPN, CDR2 SVGIG (reference sequence). The germline V and J ends were trimmed by 2 bases and 0 bases, with 8 bases remaining between them. This CDR3 comprises 13 residues. This clone was counted a few times. The antigen is unknown.

The chain has TRBV30 and TRBJ2-7, with TRBD1 as a possible D gene (6 bases). The sequence came from a woman under 30 in good health and CMV-seropositive. The source material was PBMCs. The DNA for the CDR3 is TGTGCCTGGAGTTCAGGGGACTCCTACGAGCAGTACTTC. It translates to CAWSSGDSYEQYF. The full variable domain, completed using reference TRBV30 and TRBJ2-7, is SQTIHQWPATLVQPVGSPLSLECTVEGTSNPNLYWYRQAAGRGLQLLFYSVGIGQISSEVPQNLSASRPQDRQFILSSKKLLLSDSGFYLCAWSSGDSYEQYFGPGTRLTVT.